The 18 T cell receptor beta chains below all came from one sample that was sequenced in a study of shared clonotypes between healthy human individuals. Data came from immunoSEQ multiplex PCR; TCRdb stores just in-frame clones and leaves some out. This table holds some 2 million clones, 90% to 95% found once. The sequencing sample was made of naive CD4+ T cells sorted from blood. The subset was: CD45RA+ positively selected. The receptors come from a man aged 18 to 30 in good health.

CDR3 nucleotide sequence: TGTGCCACCACAGGGGCCAGCTCCTATAATTCACCCCTCCACTTT. It specifies CATTGASSYNSPLHF. V and J are TRBV2 and TRBJ1-6, with 7 bases lining up with TRBD1. The CDR3 runs to 15 residues. With V trimmed by 10 bases and J by 0 bases, 6 bases remained unmatched. Germline V gene data show CDR1 as SNHLY and CDR2 as FYNNEI.

The DNA for the CDR3 is TGTGCCAGCAGCTTGGGAGTGGCCGGCACCTACGAGCAGTACTTC. Translating gives CASSLGVAGTYEQYF. The chain joins TRBV5-4 to TRBJ2-7; no firm D call. Trimming took 0 bases from V and 2 from J, leaving 12 bases between them. CDR3 length equals 15 residues. Germline CDR1 and CDR2: SGHNT and YYREEE (reference sequence).

The rearrangement joins TRBV7-8 to TRBJ2-7; 9 bases line up with TRBD2. The CDR3 length is 16 residues. Germline V gene data show CDR1 as SGHVS and CDR2 as FQNEAQ. The junction had 5 bases not matched to a gene; V was cut back by 1 base and J by 1 base. The CDR3 is CASSLEVAGASYEQYF. The CDR3 DNA reads TGTGCCAGCAGCTTAGAGGTAGCGGGGGCATCCTACGAGCAGTACTTC.

This clone was detected once. The V gene is TRBV4-1, the J gene TRBJ2-5; D is perhaps TRBD1 (5 bases). V was shortened by 0 bases and J by 5 bases, with 13 bases between the two germline ends. The length of the CDR3 is 15 residues. From germline, CDR1 is MGHRA and CDR2 YSYEKL. The CDR3 DNA follows: TGCGCCAGCAGCCAAGATGGACGGTGGGGCGAGACCCAGTACTTC. This codes for CASSQDGRWGETQYF.

The gene calls are TRBV18 and TRBJ1-1, with no clear D. The length of the CDR3 is 12 residues. CDR1 is KGHSH, CDR2 LQKENI, per germline. The ends were cut back, 6 bases at V and 1 base at J, with 6 bases in the middle. The CDR3 here is CASSNGNTEAFF. The DNA of the CDR3 is TGTGCCAGCTCTAACGGGAACACTGAAGCTTTCTTT.

The chain links TRBV7-2 to TRBJ2-7; 10 nucleotides agree with TRBD1. This CDR3 is 14 amino acids long. V lost 5 bases and J lost 2; bases outside the gene matches: 3. CDR1 and CDR2 (germline): SGHTA, FQGNSA. The CDR3 sequence is CASSQGTGAYEQYF. CDR3 bases: TGTGCCAGCAGCCAGGGGACAGGGGCCTACGAGCAGTACTTC.

This chain joins TRBV6-6 and TRBJ2-1, with 9 nucleotides matching TRBD2. Germline CDR1 MNHNY, CDR2 SVGAGI (reference sequence). The CDR3 loop spans 15 amino acids. With 5 bases clipped from V and 4 bases from J, the junction kept 6 bases outside the gene matches. The CDR3 DNA sequence: TGTGCCAGCAGTAAACTAGCGGGCGATTACAATGAGCAGTTCTTC. Its translation is CASSKLAGDYNEQFF.

The chain links TRBV7-9 to TRBJ2-7, with TRBD2 identical over 7 bases. Germline CDR1 and CDR2: SEHNR and FQNEAQ (reference sequence). CDR3 length: 14 amino acids. The J segment lost 3 bases and the V segment lost 3 bases, leaving 5 bases of the junction unmatched. The CDR3 here is CASSFLAGDYEQYF. The CDR3 region has the DNA TGTGCCAGCAGCTTTCTTGCGGGGGACTACGAGCAGTACTTC.

The CDR3 DNA reads TGTGCCAGCAGCCACATGACAGGGAGCACAGATACGCAGTATTTT. Translated: CASSHMTGSTDTQYF. The rearrangement links TRBV5-5 to TRBJ2-3; 7 bases are a match to TRBD1. Germline trimming cut 4 bases from V and 0 bases from J; bases unmatched to any gene: 5. This CDR3 contains 15 residues. Germline V gene sequence: CDR1 SGHKS, CDR2 YYEKEE (reference sequence).

This clone was picked up one time. The chain couples TRBV7-9 to TRBJ2-7, with TRBD1 matching over 7 bases. Germline trimming cut 5 bases from V and 6 bases from J; bases unmatched to any gene: 4. Germline CDR1 and CDR2: SEHNR and FQNEAQ (reference sequence). This CDR3 has 12 amino acids. The CDR3 spells CASSPRQGEQYF. Written as DNA, the CDR3 is TGTGCCAGCAGCCCCCGACAGGGCGAGCAGTACTTC.

V is TRBV19 and J is TRBJ1-2; 7 positions agree with TRBD1. The germline gives CDR1 LNHDA, CDR2 SQIVND (reference sequence). V trimming: 3 bases; J trimming: 2 bases; junction bases outside the gene matches: 9. The CDR3 is made up of 16 amino acids. The CDR3 region is CASSISLDRANYGYTF. The CDR3 bases are TGTGCCAGTAGTATCTCCCTCGACAGGGCGAACTATGGCTACACCTTC.

The table lists this clone with a count of one. This same CDR3 is encoded by further DNA sequences in the sample. The gene calls are TRBV7-9 and TRBJ1-5, with D maybe TRBD1 (5 bases). CDR3 length equals 14 residues. V was trimmed by 4 bases and J by 0 bases, leaving 7 bases between them. The germline CDR1 and CDR2 sequences are SEHNR and FQNEAQ (reference sequence). CDR3 in amino acids: CASSSDSSNQPQHF. As DNA, the CDR3 is TGTGCCAGCAGCTCAGACAGTAGCAATCAGCCCCAGCATTTT.

This clone was seen once. J is TRBJ2-1 and V is TRBV5-1; D is possibly TRBD1 (6 bases). Germline V gene sequence: CDR1 SGHRS, CDR2 YFSETQ. V lost 5 bases and J lost 2, with 14 bases in between. The CDR3 is made up of 15 amino acids. The chain's CDR3 is CASSRDRQAYNEQFF. The CDR3 nucleotides are TGCGCCAGCAGTCGTGACAGGCAGGCCTACAATGAGCAGTTCTTC.

The rearrangement links TRBV10-3 to TRBJ2-5; D may be TRBD2 (5 bases). Germline loops: CDR1 ENHRY, CDR2 SYGVKD. The V and J ends lost 10 bases and 0 bases respectively, with 6 bases between them. The CDR3 covers 11 residues. CDR3 protein: CASGYQETQYF. CDR3 nucleotide sequence: TGTGCCAGCGGGTACCAAGAGACCCAGTACTTC.

This chain uses TRBV7-2 with TRBJ2-1; D is unclear. Trimming shortened V by 1 base and J by 3 bases, and 10 bases separated the two germline ends. This CDR3 is 15 amino acids long. The germline gives CDR1 SGHTA, CDR2 FQGNSA. In DNA, the CDR3 is TGTGCCAGCAGCTTAGATATGTCTATCTACAATGAGCAGTTCTTC. Amino acids: CASSLDMSIYNEQFF.

The rearrangement uses TRBV29-1 and TRBJ2-5; D uncertain. The V end lost 0 bases, the J end lost 2 bases, and 7 bases lay between the germline ends. The CDR3 runs 13 residues. The germline CDR1 and CDR2 sequences are SQVTM and ANQGSEA. CDR3 in amino acids: CSVEDPLQETQYF. The CDR3 DNA reads as TGCAGCGTTGAAGATCCCTTACAAGAGACCCAGTACTTC.

The rearrangement links TRBV14 to TRBJ1-1, with D tentatively TRBD1 (5 bases). Trimming took 0 bases from V and 9 from J, leaving 8 bases between them. Germline V CDR1 and CDR2: SGHDN, FVKESK. The CDR3 contains 12 residues. CDR3 DNA sequence: TGTGCCAGCAGCCAAGACAGGACAAAAGCTTTCTTT. Translating gives CASSQDRTKAFF.

The chain is built from TRBV18 and TRBJ2-3; D gene uncertain. The CDR3 runs to 14 residues. Germline loops: CDR1 KGHSH, CDR2 LQKENI. Trimming removed 2 bases at V and 0 bases at J, with 6 bases between. This chain's CDR3 is CASSPIHSTDTQYF. The CDR3 DNA follows: TGTGCCAGCTCACCAATCCACAGCACAGATACGCAGTATTTT.